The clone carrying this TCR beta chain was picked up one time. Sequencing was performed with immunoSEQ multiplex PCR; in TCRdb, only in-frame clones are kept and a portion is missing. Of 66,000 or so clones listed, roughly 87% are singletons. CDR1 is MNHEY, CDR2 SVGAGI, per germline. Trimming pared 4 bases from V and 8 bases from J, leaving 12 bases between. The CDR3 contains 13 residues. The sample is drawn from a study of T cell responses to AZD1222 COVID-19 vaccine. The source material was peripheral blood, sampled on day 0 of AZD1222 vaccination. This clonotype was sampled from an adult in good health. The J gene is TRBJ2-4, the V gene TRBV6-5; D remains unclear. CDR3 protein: CASSSLELYIQYF. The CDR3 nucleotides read TGTGCCAGCAGTTCCTTAGAGTTATACATTCAGTACTTC.